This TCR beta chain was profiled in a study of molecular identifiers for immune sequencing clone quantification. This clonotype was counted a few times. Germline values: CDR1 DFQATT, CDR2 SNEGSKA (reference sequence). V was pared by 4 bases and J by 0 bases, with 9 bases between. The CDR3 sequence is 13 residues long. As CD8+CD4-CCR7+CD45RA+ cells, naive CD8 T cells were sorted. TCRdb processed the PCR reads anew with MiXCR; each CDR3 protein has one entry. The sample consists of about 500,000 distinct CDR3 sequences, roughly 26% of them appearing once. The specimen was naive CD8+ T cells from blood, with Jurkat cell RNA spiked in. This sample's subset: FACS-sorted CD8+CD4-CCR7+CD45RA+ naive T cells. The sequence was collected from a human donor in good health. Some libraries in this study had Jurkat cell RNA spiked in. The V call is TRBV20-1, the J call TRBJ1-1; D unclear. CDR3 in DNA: TGCAGTGCTACACTGACATTGAACACTGAAGCTTTCTTT. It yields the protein CSATLTLNTEAFF.